This TCR beta chain was documented in a study of OX40 agonist ivuxolimab in advanced cancers. Study background: Melanoma, hepatocellular carcinoma, head and neck or renal cell cancer occurred in dose-escalation patients. Partial responses were observed in three patients, of whom one had hepatocellular carcinoma and two had cutaneous melanoma. With a range of roughly 23 to 90, age averaged approximately 55 years, and 70% to 85% were male.

Losses at the gene ends were 1 base for V and 4 bases for J; bases not matched to a gene: 5. The CDR3 loop spans 16 amino acids. Germline CDR1 reads SGHNT; CDR2 reads YENEEA. Points from the study as a whole: Specificity for antigen went undetermined in the expanded peripheral T cells.

Using immunoSEQ multiplex PCR, the repertoire was profiled, and TCRdb retains in-frame clones only, with some absent. The sample carries over 100,000 clones, around 87% recorded once. As for this clone: Its antigen is not identified.

This chain joins TRBV11-3 and TRBJ1-4, with TRBD1 matching over 8 bases. The source was CD4+ or CD8+ T cells sorted from blood, collected in a trial of the OX40 agonist ivuxolimab. This sequence was found in an adult with an advanced solid tumor such as melanoma, head and neck, liver or kidney cancer. CDR3 loop: CASSLGGTGHNEKLFF. The CDR3, as DNA: TGTGCCAGCAGCTTAGGTGGGACAGGCCATAATGAAAAACTGTTTTTT.